The next 4 T cell receptor beta chains were all read from a single sample in a study of post-analysis software for immune sequencing data. The study's findings and limits: In patients, about 5 TRBV segments were more frequent than in controls, with TRBV5-6, TRBV5-1 and TRBV20-1 among them.

Their specific antigens are unknown. TCR beta cDNA libraries included unique molecular identifiers. MiXCR, run by TCRdb on the PCR reads, gives a single entry per CDR3 protein. There are fewer than 600,000 distinct CDR3 sequences in the sample; over 35% occur only once, and over 10% lies in the top ten. The material sequenced was blood. The receptors here all came from a girl aged 5 to 17 with multiple sclerosis.

The V gene is TRBV4-1, the J gene TRBJ2-3; 10 nucleotides agree with TRBD1. CDR3 length: 17 residues. V lost 4 bases and J lost 4; bases outside the gene matches: 11. Per the germline V gene, CDR1 is MGHRA and CDR2 is YSYEKL. CDR3 in DNA: TGCGCCAGCAGCCTCTTTCCCGGACAGGGGGAAGCAGATACGCAGTATTTT. It specifies CASSLFPGQGEADTQYF.

The sample holds a few counts of this clonotype. The chain carries TRBV5-6 and TRBJ2-5; 8 nucleotides line up with TRBD1. CDR1 is SGHDT and CDR2 is YYEEEE in the germline V gene. This CDR3 contains 16 residues. The V segment lost 3 bases and the J segment 4 bases; nucleotides outside the gene matches: 11. Here the CDR3 DNA reads TGTGCCAGCAGCTGGACCGGGACAGGAGGAAGAGAGACCCAGTACTTC. This sequence encodes CASSWTGTGGRETQYF.

V is TRBV12-3 or TRBV12-4 and J is TRBJ2-1; no clear D. V lost 5 bases and J 3 bases, leaving 11 bases between the germline ends. The CDR3 runs 14 residues. The CDR3 DNA follows: TGTGCCAGCAGTCCCAGACCTGGCTACAATGAGCAGTTCTTC. This sequence encodes CASSPRPGYNEQFF.

The chain uses TRBV5-4 and TRBJ2-3; TRBD1 matches at 9 bases. This CDR3 region has 15 residues. The trim removed 7 bases at V and 3 bases at J, leaving 9 bases unmatched. CDR1 is SGHNT and CDR2 is YYREEE in the germline V gene (reference sequence). CDR3 loop: CASRTRQGETDTQYF. In DNA, the CDR3 is TGTGCCAGCCGGACCAGACAGGGGGAAACAGATACGCAGTATTTT.